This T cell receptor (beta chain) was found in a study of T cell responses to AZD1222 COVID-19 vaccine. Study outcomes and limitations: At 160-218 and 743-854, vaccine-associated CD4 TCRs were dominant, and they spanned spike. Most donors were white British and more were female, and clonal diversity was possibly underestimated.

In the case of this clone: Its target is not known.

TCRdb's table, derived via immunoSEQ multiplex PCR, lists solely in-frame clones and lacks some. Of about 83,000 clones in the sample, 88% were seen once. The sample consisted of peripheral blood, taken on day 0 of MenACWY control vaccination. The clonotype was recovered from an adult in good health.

CDR3 region: CASSLDRDQPQHF. In DNA, the CDR3 is TGTGCCAGCAGCCTAGACAGGGATCAGCCCCAGCATTTT. The chain combines TRBV7-2 with TRBJ1-5; 7 bases match TRBD1. Germline V gene data show CDR1 as SGHTA and CDR2 as FQGNSA. The CDR3 is 13 residues long. The V segment lost 5 bases and the J segment 5 bases; nucleotides outside the gene matches: 3.